This record looks at one TCR beta chain sequence and its context. Its antigen remains unknown. The sample belongs to a study of CD8+CD57+ T cells in acquired aplastic anemia. Germline V gene sequence: CDR1 SGHTA, CDR2 FQGNSA. The length of the CDR3 is 13 residues. The V end was cut by 6 bases, the J end by 9 bases, with 15 bases between. Genomic DNA, serving as template, underwent TCR beta VDJ and CDR3 profiling. TCRdb reprocessed the reads via MiXCR and lists one record per CDR3 protein. The repertoire holds more than 200,000 distinct CDR3 sequences, approximately 51% seen once, with 15% to 20% in the top ten. CD8+CD57+ cell expansion, shown by flow cytometry, had occurred in the patients selected for sequencing. Study-wide findings and caveats: There were 25 to 35 CD8+ CDR3 sequences that occurred in both patients and controls.

The sequence came from a human donor with aplastic anemia. The sequenced material came from sorted CD4+, CD8+, or CD8+CD57+ T cells (not recorded which) from PBMCs. The rearrangement links TRBV7-2 to TRBJ2-1; D may correspond to TRBD1 or TRBD2 (5 bases each). CDR3 residues: CASRGVIVGEQFF. The CDR3, as DNA: TGTGCCAGCAGGGGGGTAATCGTCGGTGAGCAGTTCTTC.